This entry concerns a single T cell receptor (beta chain). A few counts support this clone. No cognate antigen has been identified for it. Base qualities are not recorded, but no much larger clone differs from it by a single base. This record comes from a study of shared clonotypes between healthy human individuals (dated by TCRdb to 2020 to 2022). In the study overall: The cohort included a few men and a couple of women between 18 and 49 years of age. Leukapheresis yielded between about 0.85 and 10 billion PBMCs per donor. Different laboratories and diverse techniques were used to prepare libraries and sequence TCR repertoires, to increase sequencing depth and limit assay-specific biases. To estimate repertoire size and how much clonotype sharing occurs between individuals, the study deeply sequenced the blood TCR repertoires of about five healthy adults. Per donor, three plates each were used for CD4 naive and CD4 memory, two for CD8 naive, and one for CD8 memory.

Donors were healthy HIV-negative adults with no recently reported acute infections or vaccinations. Every donor was a Caucasian adult living in Nashville, Tennessee, USA. CD4+ T cells were enriched by magnetic negative selection, after which naive cells were positively selected on CD45RA and the negative fraction was taken as the memory subset. Blood was obtained by leukapheresis, after which PBMCs were separated by Ficoll-Histopaque density gradient centrifugation and cryopreserved in liquid nitrogen vapor phase. Purity and quantity of every magnetically sorted T cell population were checked by analytical flow cytometry. From each sorted fraction, genomic DNA was isolated and quantified by UV absorbance on a Nanodrop 2000c. TCR CDR3 regions were amplified from genomic DNA by multiplex PCR using the deep immunoSEQ assay. Extracted genomic DNA from each cell subset was distributed evenly across all wells of several immunoSEQ 96-well plates, and each plate was treated as a replicate. For sorted subsets, approximately 200 ng of genomic DNA, equivalent to around 29,000 T cell genomes, went into each replicate PCR. Purified libraries were measured with a Qubit 3.0 fluorometer, size-checked on a Bioanalyzer 2100, and measured again with the KAPA Library Quantification kit. Each immunoSEQ 96-well plate was sequenced on its own single-read 150-cycle Illumina NextSeq 550 flow cell. The authors processed their data as follows. The immunoSEQ output contained only junctional sequences without quality scores, so filtering could not match that applied to full-length reads. To assign V/J genes and CDR3, sequences were annotated using PyIR, a Python wrapper for IgBLAST v1.9, with IMGT germline references. Reads were filtered out if the reads had weak V/J assignments (E-value above 1e-6), no CDR3, stop codons, out-of-frame junctions, or ambiguous translated residues. V3J clonotypes were defined as sequences sharing the same inferred V gene, J gene, and CDR3 amino acid sequence. Percentage overlap between repertoires was calculated by dividing the number of shared unique clonotypes by the size of the smaller repertoire. Repertoire richness was assessed with RTK rarefaction, the Chao1 estimator, and Recon v2.1 estimates of unobserved clonotypes. Generation probabilities were computed with OLGA for all TCRbeta clonotypes obtained by the gDNA method from several donors. TCRdb took this table from immuneACCESS and kept in-frame rearrangements with V and J called. Such tables lack part of the clones; where checked against another copy, unresolved V genes explain under half of the gap, and the rest is unexplained. The V and J calls and clone size are taken from that table; D and trimming were inferred from the DNA. The sample records millions of clones, around 95% of which are singletons. Of the sample, 0.1% to 0.15% falls within the top ten clones.

What the study reported, not specific to this receptor: Only blood was sampled, and tissue TCR repertoires likely differ from those in blood. Incomplete sequencing was indicated by rarefaction of sorted-subset datasets, despite the large sequencing depth. Higher generation probabilities were observed for clonotypes shared by all four sorted-subset donors than for non-shared clonotypes. Naive subsets generally had larger estimated clonotype richness than memory subsets did. Because the study included a small number of donors, the genetic and exposure-history diversity represented was limited. Pairwise subsampling led to the expectation that sequencing depth would affect the degree of clonotype sharing among donors. Sharing across a few donors was observed for roughly 5% of naive CD4, 3.5% of naive CD8, 2% to 2.5% of memory CD4, and about 0.39% of memory CD8 clonotypes.

This receptor was obtained from a man between 18 and 35 years old in good health. The sample was naive CD4+ T cells sorted from blood. The intended sense of this specimen's cell subset or site label: CD45RA+ positively selected.

The bases are TGTGCCAGCAGTCTGACAGGGCTTCCAGAAAAACTGTTTTTT. The resulting protein is CASSLTGLPEKLFF. The receptor chain draws on TRBV5-4 and TRBJ1-4, with 7 junctional bases fitting TRBD1. The germline V gene (reference sequence) gives CDR1 as SGHNT and CDR2 as YYREEE. From the cysteine through the phenylalanine, the CDR3 covers 14 amino acids. The CDR3 DNA has 42 bases and is translated from base 1. Unmatched junction bases come to 9, with V trimmed by 5 bases and J by 8 bases.